These 16 T cell receptor beta chains were all obtained from the same sample, sequenced in a study of OX40 agonist ivuxolimab in advanced cancers. Profiling relied on immunoSEQ multiplex PCR, and the TCRdb table lists in-frame clones only, not all of them. The table shows 60,000 to 85,000 clones, with roughly 89% occurring only once. The sample here was CD4+ or CD8+ T cells sorted from blood, taken in a trial of the OX40 agonist ivuxolimab. Receptors were obtained from an adult with an advanced solid tumor such as melanoma, head and neck, liver or kidney cancer.

This clone was observed a single time. The chain combines TRBV5-1 with TRBJ2-1; 11 bases match TRBD2. The CDR3 totals 15 residues. V lost 4 bases and J lost 7; bases outside the gene matches: 7. Germline CDR1 is SGHRS and CDR2 is YFSETQ. For the CDR3, the DNA is TGCGCCAGCAGCCTGACTAGCGGGACGATTAATGAGCAGTTCTTC. Encoded protein: CASSLTSGTINEQFF.

The V call is TRBV7-9, the J call TRBJ2-7; D is perhaps TRBD2 (6 bases). Trimming left V 1 base short and J 5 bases short, with 12 bases between. The CDR3 covers 14 residues. The germline gives CDR1 SEHNR, CDR2 FQNEAQ (reference sequence). Here the CDR3 reads CASSLGQGGDEQYF. In DNA, the CDR3 is TGTGCCAGCAGCTTAGGGCAGGGAGGCGACGAGCAGTACTTC.

Comments on this clone: Mismatch with germline at one junction end may stem from a read error. The rearrangement links TRBV5-1 to TRBJ2-5, with D maybe TRBD2 (5 bases). This CDR3 contains 14 residues. CDR1 is SGHRS, CDR2 YFSETQ, per germline. DNA of the CDR3: TGCGCCAGCAGCGAGGGCCCGCCCCAAGCGACCCAGTACTTC. This encodes CASSEGPPQATQYF. The entire variable domain, with the rest obtained from reference TRBV5-1 and TRBJ2-5, is as follows: KAGVTQTPRYLIKTRGQQVTLSCSPISGHRSVSWYQQTPGQGLQFLFEYFSETQRNKGNFPGRFSGRQFSNSRSEMNVSTLELGDSALYLCASSEGPPQATQYFGPGTRLLVL.

This rearrangement joins TRBV15 to TRBJ2-7; D might be TRBD2 (6 bases). Germline lookup yields CDR1 LNHNV and CDR2 YYDKDF (reference sequence). The CDR3 has 15 amino acids. Trimming took off 3 bases at V and 0 bases at J, with 12 bases between the two ends. DNA for the CDR3: TGTGCCACCAGCAGCAAACTGGGGGGCTCCTACGAGCAGTACTTC. It encodes CATSSKLGGSYEQYF.

This clone has a handful of counts. The chain uses TRBV14 and TRBJ1-1, with no clear D. V was cut by 4 bases and J by 0 bases, with 12 bases left in between. Germline V gene lookup returns CDR1 SGHDN and CDR2 FVKESK. This CDR3 contains 15 residues. The CDR3, as DNA: TGTGCCAGCAGCCGACATTCTATTATGAACACTGAAGCTTTCTTT. Its protein is CASSRHSIMNTEAFF.

The chain joins TRBV9 to TRBJ2-2; the D gene is possibly TRBD2 (6 bases). The germline gives CDR1 SGDLS, CDR2 YYNGEE. This CDR3 is built from 15 residues. Trimming removed 4 bases at V and 0 bases at J, with 10 bases between. CDR3 DNA sequence: TGTGCCAGCAGCCCCCTAGCGACGAACACCGGGGAGCTGTTTTTT. Translated: CASSPLATNTGELFF. The complete variable domain, with remaining parts taken from reference TRBV9 and TRBJ2-2, reads DSGVTQTPKHLITATGQRVTLRCSPRSGDLSVYWYQQSLDQGLQFLIQYYNGEERAKGNILERFSAQQFPDLHSELNLSSLELGDSALYFCASSPLATNTGELFFGEGSRLTVL.

The chain couples TRBV10-2 to TRBJ2-5, with D perhaps matching TRBD1 (7 bases). Trimming pared 3 bases from V and 5 bases from J, leaving 10 bases between. The CDR3 has 13 residues. Germline assignment: CDR1 WSHSY and CDR2 SAAADI. The CDR3 loop reads CASSEGGGETQYF. CDR3 coding DNA: TGCGCCAGCAGTGAAGGAGGGGGCGAGACCCAGTACTTC.

The chain has TRBV30 and TRBJ2-3, with TRBD2 identical over 7 bases. This CDR3 is 13 amino acids long. Germline CDR1 and CDR2: GTSNPN and SVGIG (reference sequence). Trimming removed 1 base from V and 6 bases from J; junction bases left unmatched: 4. DNA of the CDR3: TGTGCCTGGAGTGAACTAGCGAGGGATACGCAGTATTTT. Translation gives CAWSELARDTQYF. Using reference TRBV30 and TRBJ2-3 for the parts outside the CDR3, the full variable domain is SQTIHQWPATLVQPVGSPLSLECTVEGTSNPNLYWYRQAAGRGLQLLFYSVGIGQISSEVPQNLSASRPQDRQFILSSKKLLLSDSGFYLCAWSELARDTQYFGPGTRLTVL.

The rearrangement uses TRBV18 and TRBJ2-7; TRBD2 matches at 7 bases. CDR3 length equals 15 residues. V was pared by 5 bases and J by 3 bases, with 10 bases of the junction left unmatched. Germline lookup yields CDR1 KGHSH and CDR2 LQKENI. CDR3 in amino acids: CASSAISREDYEQYF. CDR3 DNA sequence: TGTGCCAGCTCAGCCATTAGCCGGGAGGACTACGAGCAGTACTTC.

This clone was observed a few times. The chain is built from TRBV19 and TRBJ1-5, with TRBD1 matching 7 bases. Germline CDR1 and CDR2: LNHDA and SQIVND (reference sequence). CDR3 size: 17 residues. V dropped 3 bases and J dropped 0; count of bases not matched to a gene: 8. This CDR3 reads CASSIRGTDYSNQPQHF. The CDR3 DNA is TGTGCCAGTAGTATCCGTGGGACAGACTATAGCAATCAGCCCCAGCATTTT.

This clone was counted once. The chain has TRBV5-1 and TRBJ2-2; no clear D. Germline lookup yields CDR1 SGHRS and CDR2 YFSETQ. There are 13 residues in the CDR3. Trimming cost V 4 bases and J 1 base, with 5 bases left between them. CDR3 nucleotide sequence: TGCGCCAGCAGCCGAGGGAACACCGGGGAGCTGTTTTTT. Protein: CASSRGNTGELFF.

The CDR3 region has the DNA TGTGCCAGCAGCCCTGGGTTTAGCTCCTACAATGAGCAGTTCTTC. Its translation is CASSPGFSSYNEQFF. The chain is built from TRBV5-5 and TRBJ2-1; D uncertain. The V and J ends lost 4 bases and 0 bases respectively, with 11 bases between them. The V gene's germline CDR1 is SGHKS and CDR2 YYEKEE (reference sequence). This CDR3 contains 15 residues.

In nucleotides, the CDR3 is TGTGCCTGGAGTCGACAGACAGGATTTCGTAATGAAAAACTGTTTTTT. Encoded protein: CAWSRQTGFRNEKLFF. The J gene is TRBJ1-4, the V gene TRBV30, with D possibly matching TRBD1 (6 bases). Germline-derived CDR1 and CDR2 are GTSNPN and SVGIG (reference sequence). This CDR3 comprises 16 residues. The germline V and J ends were trimmed by 2 bases and 4 bases, with 17 bases remaining between them.

This sequence joins TRBV27 and TRBJ1-4; D is perhaps TRBD1 (5 bases). The germline CDR1 and CDR2 sequences are MNHEY and SMNVEV (reference sequence). V was trimmed by 6 bases and J by 8 bases, leaving 19 bases between them. The CDR3 loop spans 15 amino acids. The CDR3 DNA reads as TGTGCCAGCAGCCTCCAAGGGACGGGAGAGGAAAAACTGTTTTTT. This sequence encodes CASSLQGTGEEKLFF.

The chain recombines TRBV5-6 with TRBJ1-1, with D maybe TRBD1 (5 bases). This CDR3 contains 13 residues. Germline CDR1 and CDR2: SGHDT and YYEEEE. V gave up 5 bases and J gave up 4 bases, with 12 bases separating them. The CDR3 bases are TGTGCCAGCAGGGACGGGGGGGGCACTGAAGCTTTCTTT. Amino acids: CASRDGGGTEAFF.

The chain is built from TRBV11-3 and TRBJ2-1; no firm D call. V was clipped by 5 bases and J by 8 bases, with 13 bases between them. Germline V CDR1 and CDR2: SGHNT, YENEEA. This CDR3 is built from 13 residues. In nucleotides, the CDR3 is TGTGCCAGCAGCCCATCGGCGTCCCATGAGCAGTTCTTC. It translates to CASSPSASHEQFF.